This T cell receptor beta chain originates from a study of neurological immune-mediated disorders. Study conclusions and caveats: HTLV-1-associated myelopathy had the most TCR clonal expansion, whereas multiple sclerosis had the least (lower than in healthy controls).

CDR1 MNHEY and CDR2 SVGAGI come from the germline V gene. The V gene lost 4 bases and the J gene lost 6 bases, with 12 bases spanning the gap. The length of the CDR3 is 13 residues. TCRdb re-called the 5' RACE reads through MiXCR, storing one row per CDR3 protein. The table lists more than 9,000 distinct CDR3 sequences, 20% to 25% of them singletons. This clonotype was counted ten times or more. Its antigen remains unidentified. The source is a woman in her fifties or sixties with HTLV-1-associated myelopathy (HAM/TSP). The chain links TRBV6-5 to TRBJ1-1; D is uncertain. Sequences were obtained from CD8+ T cells from blood. CDR3 loop: CASSSARWSEAFF. CDR3 DNA: TGTGCCAGCAGTTCCGCCCGTTGGTCTGAAGCTTTCTTT.